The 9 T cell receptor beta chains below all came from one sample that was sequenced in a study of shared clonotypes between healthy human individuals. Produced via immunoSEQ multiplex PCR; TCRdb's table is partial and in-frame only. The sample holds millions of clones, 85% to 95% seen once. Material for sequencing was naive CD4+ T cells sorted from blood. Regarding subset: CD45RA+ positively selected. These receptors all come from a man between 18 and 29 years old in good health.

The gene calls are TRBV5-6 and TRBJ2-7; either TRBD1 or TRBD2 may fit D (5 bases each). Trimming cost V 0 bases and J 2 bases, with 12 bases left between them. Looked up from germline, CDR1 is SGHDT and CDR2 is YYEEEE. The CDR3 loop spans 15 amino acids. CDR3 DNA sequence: TGTGCCAGCAGCTTGGCTCCGGGGCCTACCTACGAGCAGTACTTC. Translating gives CASSLAPGPTYEQYF.

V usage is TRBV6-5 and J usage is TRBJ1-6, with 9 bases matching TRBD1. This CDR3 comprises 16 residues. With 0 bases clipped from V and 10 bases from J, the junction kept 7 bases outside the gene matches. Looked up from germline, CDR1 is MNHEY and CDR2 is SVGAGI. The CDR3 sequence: CASSYSKGTGNSPLHF. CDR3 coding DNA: TGTGCCAGCAGTTACTCGAAAGGGACAGGGAACTCACCCCTCCACTTT.

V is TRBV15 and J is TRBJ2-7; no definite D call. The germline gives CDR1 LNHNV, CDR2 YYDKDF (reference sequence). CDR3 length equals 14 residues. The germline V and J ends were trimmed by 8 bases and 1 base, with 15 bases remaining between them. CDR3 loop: CATPPRDSSYEQYF. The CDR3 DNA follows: TGTGCCACCCCCCCCAGAGATTCGTCCTACGAGCAGTACTTC. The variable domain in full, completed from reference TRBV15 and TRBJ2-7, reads DAMVIQNPRYQVTQFGKPVTLSCSQTLNHNVMYWYQQKSSQAPKLLFHYYDKDFNNEADTPDNFQSRRPNTSFCFLDIRSPGLGDTAMYLCATPPRDSSYEQYFGPGTRLTVT.

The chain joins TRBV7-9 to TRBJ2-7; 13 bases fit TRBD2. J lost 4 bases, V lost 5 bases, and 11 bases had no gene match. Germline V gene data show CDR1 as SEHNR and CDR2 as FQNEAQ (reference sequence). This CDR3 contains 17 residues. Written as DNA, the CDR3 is TGTGCCAGCAGCGCAGGGACTAGCGGGATCTCTTTATACGAGCAGTACTTC. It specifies CASSAGTSGISLYEQYF. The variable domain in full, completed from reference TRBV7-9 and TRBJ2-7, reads DTGVSQNPRHKITKRGQNVTFRCDPISEHNRLYWYRQTLGQGPEFLTYFQNEAQLEKSRLLSDRFSAERPKGSFSTLEIQRTEQGDSAMYLCASSAGTSGISLYEQYFGPGTRLTVT.

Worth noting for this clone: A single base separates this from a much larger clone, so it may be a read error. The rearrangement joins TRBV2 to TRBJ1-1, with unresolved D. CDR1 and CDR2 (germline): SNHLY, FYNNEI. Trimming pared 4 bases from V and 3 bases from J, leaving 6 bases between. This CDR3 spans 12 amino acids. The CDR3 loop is CASSGQDTEAFF. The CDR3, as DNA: TGTGCCAGCAGTGGTCAGGACACTGAAGCTTTCTTT. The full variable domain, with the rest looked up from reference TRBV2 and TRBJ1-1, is EPEVTQTPSHQVTQMGQEVILRCVPISNHLYFYWYRQILGQKVEFLVSFYNNEISEKSEIFDDQFSVERPDGSNFTLKIRSTKLEDSAMYFCASSGQDTEAFFGQGTRLTVV.

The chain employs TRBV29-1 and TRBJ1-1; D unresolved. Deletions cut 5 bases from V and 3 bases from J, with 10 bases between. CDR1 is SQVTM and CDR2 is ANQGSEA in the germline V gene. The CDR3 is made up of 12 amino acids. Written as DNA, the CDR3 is TGCAGCGTTCGGGCAGGCGACACTGAAGCTTTCTTT. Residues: CSVRAGDTEAFF.

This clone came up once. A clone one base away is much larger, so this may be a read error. The DNA for the CDR3 is TGTGCCAGCAGCTTGGACAGGGATGGCGAGCAGTACTTC. Translating it yields CASSLDRDGEQYF. V gene TRBV5-4 combines with J gene TRBJ2-7; perhaps TRBD1 as D (6 bases). The CDR3 length is 13 residues. V was shortened by 0 bases and J by 6 bases, with 10 bases between the two germline ends. Germline-derived CDR1 and CDR2 are SGHNT and YYREEE (reference sequence).

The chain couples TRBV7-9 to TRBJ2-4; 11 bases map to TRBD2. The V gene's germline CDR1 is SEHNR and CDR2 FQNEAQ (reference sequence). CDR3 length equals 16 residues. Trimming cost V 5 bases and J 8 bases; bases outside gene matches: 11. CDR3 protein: CASSRITSGSGDIQYF. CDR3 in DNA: TGTGCCAGCAGCCGGATTACTAGCGGGAGCGGGGACATTCAGTACTTC.

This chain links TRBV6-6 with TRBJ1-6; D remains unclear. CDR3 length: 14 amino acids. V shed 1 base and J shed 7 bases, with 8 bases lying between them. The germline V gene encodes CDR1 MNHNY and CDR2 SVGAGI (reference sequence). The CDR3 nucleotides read TGTGCCAGCAGTTACTGGGTGGGCAATTCACCCCTCCACTTT. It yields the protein CASSYWVGNSPLHF.